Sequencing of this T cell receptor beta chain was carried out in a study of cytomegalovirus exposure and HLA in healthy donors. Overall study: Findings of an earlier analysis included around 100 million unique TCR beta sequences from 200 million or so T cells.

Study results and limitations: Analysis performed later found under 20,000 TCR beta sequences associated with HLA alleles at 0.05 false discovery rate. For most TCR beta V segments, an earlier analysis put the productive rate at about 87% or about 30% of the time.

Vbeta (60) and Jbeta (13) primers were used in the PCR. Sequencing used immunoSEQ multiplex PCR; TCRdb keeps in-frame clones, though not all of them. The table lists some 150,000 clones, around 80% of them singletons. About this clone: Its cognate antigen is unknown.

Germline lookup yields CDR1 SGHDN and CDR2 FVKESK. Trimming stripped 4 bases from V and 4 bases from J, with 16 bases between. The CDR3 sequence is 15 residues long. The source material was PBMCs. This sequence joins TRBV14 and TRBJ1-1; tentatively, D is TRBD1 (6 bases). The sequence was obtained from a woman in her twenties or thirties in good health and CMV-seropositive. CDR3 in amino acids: CASSPFRGDGTEAFF. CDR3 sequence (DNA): TGTGCCAGCAGCCCTTTCAGGGGTGACGGCACTGAAGCTTTCTTT.